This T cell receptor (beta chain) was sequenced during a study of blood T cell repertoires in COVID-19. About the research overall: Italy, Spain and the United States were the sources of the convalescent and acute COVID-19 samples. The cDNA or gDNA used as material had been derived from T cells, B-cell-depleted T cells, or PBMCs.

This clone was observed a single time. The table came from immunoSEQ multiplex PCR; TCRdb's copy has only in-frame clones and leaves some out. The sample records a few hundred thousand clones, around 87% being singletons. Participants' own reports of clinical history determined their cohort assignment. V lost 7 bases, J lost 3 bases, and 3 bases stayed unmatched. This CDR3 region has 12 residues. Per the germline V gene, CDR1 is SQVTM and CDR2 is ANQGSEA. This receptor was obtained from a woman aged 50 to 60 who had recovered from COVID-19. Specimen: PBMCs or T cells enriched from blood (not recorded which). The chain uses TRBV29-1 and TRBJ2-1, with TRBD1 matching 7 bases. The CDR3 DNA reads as TGCAGCGCGGACAGGTACTACAATGAGCAGTTCTTC. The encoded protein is CSADRYYNEQFF.